The 5 T cell receptor beta chains reported below all come from one sample, sequenced in a study of T cells after yellow fever vaccination. TCRdb fed the 5' RACE reads into MiXCR, producing one record per CDR3 protein. The sample includes 300,000 to 400,000 distinct CDR3 sequences, 6.2% of them seen just once. The input for sequencing was PBMCs, taken 5 days after the yellow fever booster vaccination. The receptors were gathered from a man aged 25-40 years who received the YFV17D yellow fever vaccine.

This clonotype occurred many times. The CDR3 sequence is CASSVAWAVNTGELFF. As DNA, the CDR3 is TGTGCCAGCAGCGTAGCGTGGGCGGTGAACACCGGGGAGCTGTTTTTT. The chain employs TRBV9 and TRBJ2-2; D gene uncertain. CDR1 and CDR2 (germline): SGDLS, YYNGEE. V was shortened by 0 bases and J by 1 base, with 10 bases between the two germline ends. The CDR3 sequence is 16 residues long. The variable domain in full, completed from reference TRBV9 and TRBJ2-2, reads DSGVTQTPKHLITATGQRVTLRCSPRSGDLSVYWYQQSLDQGLQFLIQYYNGEERAKGNILERFSAQQFPDLHSELNLSSLELGDSALYFCASSVAWAVNTGELFFGEGSRLTVL.

In this sample, this clonotype turned up a few times. For the CDR3, the DNA is TGTGCCAGCAGCCAGGCTTGGGGGGTGGCCGGGGAGCTGTTTTTT. This gives the protein CASSQAWGVAGELFF. This chain connects TRBV3-1 to TRBJ2-2; possibly TRBD2 for D (6 bases). CDR1 LGHDT and CDR2 YNNKEL come from the germline V gene (reference sequence). Trimming cost V 3 bases and J 6 bases, with 14 bases left between them. The CDR3 is made up of 15 amino acids.

At least ten counts were recorded for this clonotype. V usage is TRBV21-1 and J usage is TRBJ2-3; TRBD1, as called in the table, went unchecked against the DNA. TRBV21-1 is assigned pseudogene status. CDR3 size: 10 residues. This CDR3 is CASIRGTQYF. CDR3 sequence (DNA): TGTGCCAGCATTAGGGGGACGCAGTATTTT.

This clonotype was seen at least ten times. V is TRBV4-2 and J is TRBJ2-2; 11 bases agree with TRBD2. The junction had 9 bases not matched to a gene; V was cut back by 2 bases and J by 7 bases. The CDR3 runs 17 residues. CDR1 is LGHNA, CDR2 YNFKEQ, per germline. The CDR3 sequence is CASSQLIAGGPGGELFF. Here the CDR3 DNA reads TGTGCCAGCAGCCAACTCATAGCGGGAGGGCCCGGCGGGGAGCTGTTTTTT.

The gene calls are TRBV9 and TRBJ2-1; TRBD2 aligns across 13 bases. With V trimmed by 3 bases and J by 3 bases, 3 bases remained unmatched. This CDR3 is 16 amino acids long. CDR1 SGDLS and CDR2 YYNGEE come from the germline V gene. Here the CDR3 reads CASSAGLAGVYNEQFF. CDR3 DNA sequence: TGTGCCAGCAGCGCCGGACTAGCGGGAGTCTACAATGAGCAGTTCTTC.